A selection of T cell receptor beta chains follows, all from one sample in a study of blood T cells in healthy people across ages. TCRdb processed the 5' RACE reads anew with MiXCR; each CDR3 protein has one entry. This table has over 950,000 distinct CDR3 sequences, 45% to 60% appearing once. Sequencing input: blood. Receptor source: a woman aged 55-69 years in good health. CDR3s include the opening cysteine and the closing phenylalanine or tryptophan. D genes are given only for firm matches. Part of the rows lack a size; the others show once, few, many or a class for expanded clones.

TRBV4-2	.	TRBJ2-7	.	CASSQDPRIGAYF	TGTGCCAGCAGCCAAGACCCCCGGATAGGGGCGTACTTC
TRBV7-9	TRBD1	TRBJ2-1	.	CASSLTGTGTDEQFF	TGTGCCAGCAGCCTCACCGGGACAGGGACCGATGAGCAGTTCTTC
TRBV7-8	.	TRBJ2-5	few	CASSQNGLLEETQYF	TGTGCCAGCAGCCAAAACGGGCTGTTGGAGGAGACCCAGTACTTC
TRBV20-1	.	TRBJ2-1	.	CSEEGESYNEQFF	TGCAGTGAGGAGGGGGAGTCCTACAATGAGCAGTTCTTC
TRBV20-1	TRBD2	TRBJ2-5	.	CSARDDLAGETQYF	TGCAGTGCTAGAGATGATCTAGCGGGAGAGACCCAGTACTTC
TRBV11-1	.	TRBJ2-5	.	CASSRIGETQYF	TGTGCCAGCAGCCGCATCGGAGAGACCCAGTACTTC
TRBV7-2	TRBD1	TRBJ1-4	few	CASSSDRGRANEKLFF	TGTGCCAGCAGCTCCGACAGGGGTAGGGCTAATGAAAAACTGTTTTTT
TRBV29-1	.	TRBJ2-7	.	CSVEWGGRAPYEQYF	TGCAGCGTTGAATGGGGGGGCAGGGCCCCCTACGAGCAGTACTTC
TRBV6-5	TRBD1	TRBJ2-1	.	CASSYSIVRQGAGRGYNEQFF	TGTGCCAGCAGTTACTCGATTGTGAGGCAGGGGGCTGGGCGGGGATACAATGAGCAGTTCTTC
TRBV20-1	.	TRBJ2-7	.	CSARVVNGLYEQYF	TGCAGTGCTAGAGTAGTAAATGGGCTTTACGAGCAGTACTTC
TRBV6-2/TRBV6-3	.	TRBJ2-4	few	CATSVAKNIQYF	TGTGCCACATCAGTAGCCAAAAACATTCAGTACTTC
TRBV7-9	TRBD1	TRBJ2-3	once	CASSLPRTGKFTDTQYF	TGTGCCAGCAGCTTACCCCGGACAGGGAAGTTCACAGATACGCAGTATTTT
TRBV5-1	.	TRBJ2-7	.	CASSWDGGSFYEQYF	TGCGCCAGCAGCTGGGACGGCGGTTCATTCTACGAGCAGTACTTC
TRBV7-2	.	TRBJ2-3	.	CASSPVSTSSDTQYF	TGTGCCAGCAGCCCAGTAAGCACTAGTTCAGATACGCAGTATTTT
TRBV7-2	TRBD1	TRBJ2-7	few	CASSLTDQGQLYEQYF	TGTGCCAGCAGCTTAACCGACCAGGGACAGTTATACGAGCAGTACTTC
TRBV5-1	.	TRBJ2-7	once	CASSVGRHNEQYF	TGCGCCAGCAGCGTTGGACGGCACAATGAGCAGTACTTC
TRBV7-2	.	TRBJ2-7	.	CASSLGTHERGSSYEQYF	TGTGCCAGCAGCTTAGGGACCCACGAAAGGGGTAGCTCCTACGAGCAGTACTTC
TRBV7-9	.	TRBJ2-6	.	CASSQGLVGSGANVLTF	TGTGCCAGCAGCCAAGGGCTCGTAGGATCTGGGGCCAACGTCCTGACTTTC
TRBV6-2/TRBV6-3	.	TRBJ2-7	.	CASRTSRERSFYEQYF	TGTGCCAGCAGAACCTCCCGGGAACGTTCGTTCTACGAGCAGTACTTC
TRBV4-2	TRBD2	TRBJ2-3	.	CASSQDLQLAGRDTQYF	TGTGCCAGCAGCCAAGATTTGCAACTAGCGGGAAGAGATACGCAGTATTTT
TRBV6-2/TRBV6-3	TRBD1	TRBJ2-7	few	CASSPLGDRGASYEQYF	TGTGCCAGCAGTCCCCTGGGCGACAGGGGCGCCTCCTACGAGCAGTACTTC
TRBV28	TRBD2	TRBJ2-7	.	CASSPRTSGRIEQYF	TGTGCCAGCAGCCCGAGGACTAGCGGGAGGATCGAGCAGTACTTC
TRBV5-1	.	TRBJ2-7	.	CASSLSGMGSCEQYF	TGCGCCAGCAGCTTGTCAGGGATGGGATCCTGCGAGCAGTACTTC
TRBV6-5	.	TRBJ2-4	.	CASSYSRGAKNIQYF	TGTGCCAGCAGTTACTCGCGGGGCGCCAAAAACATTCAGTACTTC
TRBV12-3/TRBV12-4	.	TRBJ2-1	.	CASRWGGSSYNEQFF	TGTGCCAGCCGCTGGGGGGGCAGCTCCTACAATGAGCAGTTCTTC
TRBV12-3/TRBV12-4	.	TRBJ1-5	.	CASSLHSWYDQPQHF	TGTGCCAGCAGTTTACACAGTTGGTACGATCAGCCCCAGCATTTT
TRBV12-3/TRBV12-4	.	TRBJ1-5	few	CASSQTASNQPQHF	TGTGCCAGCAGTCAAACAGCTAGCAATCAGCCCCAGCATTTT
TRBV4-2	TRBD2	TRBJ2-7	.	CASSQGGGLAGEFEQYF	TGTGCCAGCAGCCAAGGGGGGGGACTAGCGGGAGAGTTCGAGCAGTACTTC
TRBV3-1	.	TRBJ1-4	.	CASSQAGGTTTNEKLFF	TGTGCCAGCAGCCAAGCTGGTGGCACAACAACTAATGAAAAACTGTTTTTT
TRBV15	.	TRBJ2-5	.	CATSRELETQYF	TGTGCCACCAGCAGAGAACTAGAGACCCAGTACTTC
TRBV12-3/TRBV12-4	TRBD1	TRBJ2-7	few	CASSPGTGHPGTPTYEQYF	TGTGCCAGCAGTCCCGGGACAGGTCACCCCGGAACCCCAACCTACGAGCAGTACTTC
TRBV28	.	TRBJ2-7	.	CASSSHTFGGTSSYEQYF	TGTGCCAGCAGTTCCCACACGTTTGGAGGGACGAGCTCCTACGAGCAGTACTTC
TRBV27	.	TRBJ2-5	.	CASSVRAIGDETQYF	TGTGCCAGCAGTGTTCGAGCTATCGGGGATGAGACCCAGTACTTC
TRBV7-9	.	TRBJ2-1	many	CASSPKERLNNEQFF	TGTGCCAGCAGCCCTAAAGAGCGGCTAAACAATGAGCAGTTCTTC
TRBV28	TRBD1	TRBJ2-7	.	CASSGQRYEQYF	TGTGCCAGCTCGGGACAGCGCTACGAGCAGTACTTC
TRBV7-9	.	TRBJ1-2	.	CASSLGDGYGYTF	TGTGCCAGCAGCTTAGGGGACGGCTATGGCTACACCTTC
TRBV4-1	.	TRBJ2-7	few	CASSQAGQLSYEQYF	TGCGCCAGCAGCCAAGCCGGACAGCTCTCCTACGAGCAGTACTTC
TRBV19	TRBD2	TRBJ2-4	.	CASSKGKLAATIAKNIQYF	TGTGCCAGTAGTAAAGGGAAACTAGCGGCCACTATAGCCAAAAACATTCAGTACTTC
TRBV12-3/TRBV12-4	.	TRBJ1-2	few	CASSFRGGRSYGYTF	TGTGCCAGCAGTTTCCGCGGGGGCAGAAGCTATGGCTACACCTTC
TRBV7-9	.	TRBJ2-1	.	CASGRDPGWFF	TGTGCCAGCGGCCGAGACCCCGGTTGGTTCTTC
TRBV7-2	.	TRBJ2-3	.	CASSLAQGLRADTQYF	TGTGCCAGCAGCTTAGCGCAGGGCCTGCGGGCAGATACGCAGTATTTT
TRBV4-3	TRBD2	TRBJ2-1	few	CASSQDIGLAGNEQFF	TGCGCCAGCAGCCAAGACATAGGACTAGCGGGAAATGAGCAGTTCTTC
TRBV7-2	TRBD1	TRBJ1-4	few	CASSLLQGGEKLFF	TGTGCCAGCAGCTTATTACAGGGGGGCGAAAAGCTGTTTTTT
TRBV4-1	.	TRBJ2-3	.	CASSHPQSTDTQYF	TGCGCCAGCAGCCATCCACAGAGCACAGATACGCAGTATTTT
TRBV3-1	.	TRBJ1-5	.	CASSQNHQPQHF	TGTGCCAGCAGCCAGAATCATCAGCCCCAGCATTTT
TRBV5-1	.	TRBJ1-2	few	CASSLVLDGQLYGYTF	TGCGCCAGCAGCTTGGTCCTCGACGGGCAACTCTATGGCTACACCTTC